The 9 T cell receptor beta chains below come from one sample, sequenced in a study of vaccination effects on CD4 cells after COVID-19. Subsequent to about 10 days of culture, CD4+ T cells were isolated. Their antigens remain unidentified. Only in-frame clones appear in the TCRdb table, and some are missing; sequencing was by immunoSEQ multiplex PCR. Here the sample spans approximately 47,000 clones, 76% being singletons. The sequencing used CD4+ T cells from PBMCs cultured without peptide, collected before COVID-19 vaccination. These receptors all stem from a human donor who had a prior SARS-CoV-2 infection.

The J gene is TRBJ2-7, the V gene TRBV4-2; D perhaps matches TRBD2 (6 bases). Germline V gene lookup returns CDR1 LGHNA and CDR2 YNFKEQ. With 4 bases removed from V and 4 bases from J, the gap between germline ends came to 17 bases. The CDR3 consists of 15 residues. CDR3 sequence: CASSRSLGEEYEQYF. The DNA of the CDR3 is TGTGCCAGCAGCCGTAGCTTGGGGGAGGAGTACGAGCAGTACTTC.

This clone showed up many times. The CDR3 coding sequence is TGTGCCAGCAGCGCGCAAGATGGTGCAACTAATGAAAAACTGTTTTTT. Translating gives CASSAQDGATNEKLFF. The chain is built from TRBV9 and TRBJ1-4, with unresolved D. The germline V gene has CDR1 SGDLS and CDR2 YYNGEE. The V end was cut by 3 bases, the J end by 0 bases, with 12 bases between. There are 16 residues in the CDR3.

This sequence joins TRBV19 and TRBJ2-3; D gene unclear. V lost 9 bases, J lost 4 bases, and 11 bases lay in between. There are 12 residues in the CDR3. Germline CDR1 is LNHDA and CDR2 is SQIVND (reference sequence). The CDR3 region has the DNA TGTGCCAGCGGGCGTCGCGCAGATACGCAGTATTTT. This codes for CASGRRADTQYF.

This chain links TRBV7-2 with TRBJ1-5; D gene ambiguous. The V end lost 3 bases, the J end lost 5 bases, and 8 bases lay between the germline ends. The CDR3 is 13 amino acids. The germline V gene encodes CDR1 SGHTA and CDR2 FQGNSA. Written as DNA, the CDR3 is TGTGCCAGCAGCTTGGTAGGAGATCAGCCCCAGCATTTT. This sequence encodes CASSLVGDQPQHF.

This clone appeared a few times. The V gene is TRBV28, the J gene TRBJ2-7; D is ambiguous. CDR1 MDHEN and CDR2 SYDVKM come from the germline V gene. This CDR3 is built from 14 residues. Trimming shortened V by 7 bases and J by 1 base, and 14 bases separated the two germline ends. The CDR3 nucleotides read TGTGCCAGCACCAGCGTGGGGTGGTCCTACGAGCAGTACTTC. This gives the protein CASTSVGWSYEQYF.

The CDR3 spells CASSEGLASNEQFF. The CDR3 DNA sequence: TGCGCCAGCAGCGAGGGACTAGCCTCCAATGAGCAGTTCTTC. V gene TRBV5-1 combines with J gene TRBJ2-1; TRBD2 matches 9 bases. The CDR3 sequence is 14 residues long. Per the germline V gene, CDR1 is SGHRS and CDR2 is YFSETQ. J was trimmed by 6 bases and V by 4 bases; bases with no gene match: 5.

The chain's CDR3 is CASSLNTGELFF. The CDR3 DNA sequence: TGTGCCAGCAGCTTAAACACCGGGGAGCTGTTTTTT. The chain employs TRBV7-3 and TRBJ2-2; D call uncertain. CDR3 size: 12 residues. V dropped 1 base and J dropped 3 bases, with 0 bases sitting between them. Germline values: CDR1 SGHTA, CDR2 FQGTGA.

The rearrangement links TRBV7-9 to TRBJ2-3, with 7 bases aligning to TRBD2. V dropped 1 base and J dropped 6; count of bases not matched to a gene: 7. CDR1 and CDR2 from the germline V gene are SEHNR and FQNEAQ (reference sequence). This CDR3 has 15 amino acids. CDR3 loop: CASSLGGGPSDTQYF. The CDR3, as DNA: TGTGCCAGCAGCTTAGGCGGGGGACCATCCGATACGCAGTATTTT. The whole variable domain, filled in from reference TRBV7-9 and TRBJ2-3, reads DTGVSQNPRHKITKRGQNVTFRCDPISEHNRLYWYRQTLGQGPEFLTYFQNEAQLEKSRLLSDRFSAERPKGSFSTLEIQRTEQGDSAMYLCASSLGGGPSDTQYFGPGTRLTVL.

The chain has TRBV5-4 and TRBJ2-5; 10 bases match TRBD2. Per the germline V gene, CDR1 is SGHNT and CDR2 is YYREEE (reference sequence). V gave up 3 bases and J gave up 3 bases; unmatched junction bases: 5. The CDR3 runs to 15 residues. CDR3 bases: TGTGCCAGCAGCTGGCGCCTAGCGGGGGAAGAGACCCAGTACTTC. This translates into CASSWRLAGEETQYF. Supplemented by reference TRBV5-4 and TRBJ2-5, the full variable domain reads ETGVTQSPTHLIKTRGQQVTLRCSSQSGHNTVSWYQQALGQGPQFIFQYYREEENGRGNFPPRFSGLQFPNYSSELNVNALELDDSALYLCASSWRLAGEETQYFGPGTRLLVL.